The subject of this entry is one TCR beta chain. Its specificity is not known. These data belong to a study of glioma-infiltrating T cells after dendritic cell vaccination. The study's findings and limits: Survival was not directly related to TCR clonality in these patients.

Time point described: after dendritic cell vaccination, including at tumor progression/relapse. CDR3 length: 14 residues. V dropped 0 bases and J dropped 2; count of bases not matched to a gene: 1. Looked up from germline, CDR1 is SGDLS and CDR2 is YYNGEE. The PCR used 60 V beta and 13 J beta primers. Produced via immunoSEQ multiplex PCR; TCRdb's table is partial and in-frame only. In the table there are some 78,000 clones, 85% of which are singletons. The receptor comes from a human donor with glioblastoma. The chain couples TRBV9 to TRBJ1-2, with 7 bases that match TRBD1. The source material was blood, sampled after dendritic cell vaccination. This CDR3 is CASSVEQGNYGYTF. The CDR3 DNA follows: TGTGCCAGCAGCGTAGAACAGGGGAACTATGGCTACACCTTC. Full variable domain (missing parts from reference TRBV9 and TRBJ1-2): DSGVTQTPKHLITATGQRVTLRCSPRSGDLSVYWYQQSLDQGLQFLIQYYNGEERAKGNILERFSAQQFPDLHSELNLSSLELGDSALYFCASSVEQGNYGYTFGSGTRLTVV.